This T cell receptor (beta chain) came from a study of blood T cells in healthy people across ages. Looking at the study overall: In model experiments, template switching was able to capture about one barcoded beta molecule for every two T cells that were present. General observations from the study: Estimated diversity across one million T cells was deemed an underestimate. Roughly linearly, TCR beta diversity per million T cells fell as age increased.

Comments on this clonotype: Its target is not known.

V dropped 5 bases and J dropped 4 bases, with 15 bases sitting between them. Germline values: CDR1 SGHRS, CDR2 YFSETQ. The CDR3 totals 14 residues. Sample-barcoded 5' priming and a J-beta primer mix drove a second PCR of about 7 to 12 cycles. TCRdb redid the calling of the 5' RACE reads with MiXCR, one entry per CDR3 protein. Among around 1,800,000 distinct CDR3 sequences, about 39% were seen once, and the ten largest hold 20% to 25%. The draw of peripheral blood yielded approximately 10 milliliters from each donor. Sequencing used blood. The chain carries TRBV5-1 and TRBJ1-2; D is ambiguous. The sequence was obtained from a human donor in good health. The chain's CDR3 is CASREVLGIYGYTF. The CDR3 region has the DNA TGCGCCAGCAGAGAGGTTCTGGGAATCTATGGCTACACCTTC. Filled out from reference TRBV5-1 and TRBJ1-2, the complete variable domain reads KAGVTQTPRYLIKTRGQQVTLSCSPISGHRSVSWYQQTPGQGLQFLFEYFSETQRNKGNFPGRFSGRQFSNSRSEMNVSTLELGDSALYLCASREVLGIYGYTFGSGTRLTVV.